This TCR beta chain was found in a study of tumor and adjacent non-tumor tissue in lung cancer (dated by TCRdb to 2016 to 2019). Regarding the study in general: By cancer type, the cohort comprised about 13 adenocarcinoma patients, 2 squamous cell carcinoma patients and 1 small cell lung cancer patient. Among the approximately 15 patients, ages ranged from about 30 to 85 years, approximately ten were men and 5 were women, and disease was TNM stage I to III. Sequencing produced approximately 130 million productive TCRbeta reads in total, an average of about 4.17 million reads per sample. The study compared bulk TCRbeta repertoires between lung tumor tissue and matched distant non-tumor lung tissue from 15 lung cancer patients. For each patient, one tumor sample and one normal lung sample were taken, giving roughly 30 paired specimens that underwent TCRbeta CDR3 sequencing. General conclusions and limits of the study: Younger patients had significantly higher TCR diversity, and higher tumor TCR diversity was associated with shorter overall and disease-free survival. Because peripheral blood was not sequenced, blood TCRbeta repertoires in the lung cancer patients of the study were not examined. In normal lung, the top 100 clones accounted for a significantly larger cumulative share of the repertoire than in tumor tissue. The sequencing platform is not named in the methods, and unique molecular identifiers are not mentioned. Tumor tissue showed significantly greater TCR diversity (inverse Simpson) than normal lung tissue (431.37 vs 166.20, P = 0.0075, Mann-Whitney U test). The cohort had only around 14 patients, and the authors noted that larger samples and more detailed clinical data are needed.

The table lists this clonotype with many counts. There is no known antigen for this receptor. There are no base qualities to consult, and no much larger clone falls within one base. Library method: multiplex PCR. Sequencing took place on an Illumina HiSeq 2500. TCRbeta libraries were constructed through three rounds of nested PCR with primers (Table S4) according to protocols modified from ARM-PCR. Before sequencing, PCR products in the 200-500 bp range were cut out of the gel and cleaned up using the QIAquick gel extraction kit. Per the original workflow: Reads were cleaned using Trimmomatic, were merged into complete CDR3 sequences using FLASH, and were assigned to V(D)J germline segments using MiTCR. Clonal diversity was computed as the inverse Simpson's index with VDJtools. In-frame sequences without a premature stop codon were defined as productive reads. TCRdb trimmed the raw reads at Q25, called clones with MiXCR and kept productive beta chains. Rows are combined by CDR3 protein, so each entry shows the most common genes and DNA. The V and J calls here are based on TCRdb, not the publication. The sample data list 91,000 or so distinct CDR3 sequences, and about 66% of these were observed just once. The ten largest clones capture roughly 18% of the sample.

After removal of 6 bases from V and 4 bases from J, the junction retains 6 bases not matched to a gene. The germline V gene yields SQVTM for CDR1 and ANQGSEA for CDR2. From the cysteine up to the phenylalanine, the CDR3 has a length of 15 residues. This entry keeps only the CDR3 DNA: 45 bases, framed from base 1. RNA was isolated from bulk unsorted tissue, and RNA quality was assessed with a NanoDrop ND-1000 and an Agilent 2100. Newly diagnosed lung cancer patients without prior chemotherapy who had been admitted for thoracic surgery in China between August and November 2014 were enrolled as donors. Anyone who had undergone radiotherapy or chemotherapy before, or who had another cancer at the same time, was left out of the study. Pieces of surgical tissue measuring about 1-2.1 cm3 were kept in RNAlater solution and stored at -80 degrees C until use.

The sequence derives from a man between 60 and 75 years old with non-small cell lung cancer. The sequencing sample was made of lung tumor tissue. Recombination joined TRBV29-1 with TRBJ2-3, and 14 junction bases match TRBD2. CDR3 reads: CSVERLAGGADTQYF. The DNA sequence is TGCAGCGTCGAGAGACTAGCGGGAGGGGCAGATACGCAGTATTTT.